The TCR beta chain described here comes from a study of T cell clonotyping in hematopoietic cell transplantation. Whole-study context: Pretransplant recipient samples were taken after cytoreduction. Findings and limits, study-wide: No sorting was done, leaving CD4 and CD8 contributions mixed. Broader posttransplant TCR repertoire diversity was predicted by graft donor and pretransplant recipient Inverse Simpson Index values. After transplant, recipient diversity fell while pathologically expanded clonotypes grew through day 180.

Specified time point: recipient sample about 28 days before transplant, after cytoreduction. The germline CDR1 and CDR2 sequences are SNHLY and FYNNEI. This CDR3 has 15 residues. V was clipped by 4 bases and J by 10 bases; unmatched bases: 7. There are a few counts of this clone. Its target is unknown. The data were produced by immunoSEQ multiplex PCR, yet TCRdb's version contains in-frame clones alone and is incomplete. The sample records tens of thousands of clones, approximately 81% being singletons. Sample: peripheral blood mononuclear cells, taken before stem cell transplant. The receptor was derived from a man between 60 and 70 years old with acute myeloid leukemia. Some clones in this sample may be carry-over from other donors' samples. The chain couples TRBV2 to TRBJ1-6, with 10 bases aligning to TRBD1. In DNA, the CDR3 is TGTGCCAGCAGTGCCAGACAGGGGGCAGAATCACCCCTCCACTTT. Protein: CASSARQGAESPLHF. Full variable domain (outside the CDR3, taken from reference TRBV2 and TRBJ1-6): EPEVTQTPSHQVTQMGQEVILRCVPISNHLYFYWYRQILGQKVEFLVSFYNNEISEKSEIFDDQFSVERPDGSNFTLKIRSTKLEDSAMYFCASSARQGAESPLHFGNGTRLTVT.